One and the same sample provided the 9 T cell receptor beta chains below, sequenced in a study of regulatory T cells in long-lasting Graves disease. Time point denoted: newly diagnosed GD, antithyroid drugs for less than 3 months. RNA extracted from PBMCs served as the sequencing template. Researchers made TCR beta libraries by using iRepertoire HTBI primers and running Arm-PCR on CDR3 regions. TCRdb processed the multiplex PCR reads anew with MiXCR; each CDR3 protein has one entry. This repertoire shows 200,000 to 250,000 distinct CDR3 sequences, approximately 19% found once; its top ten account for 12%. These records were also assigned to another study, of T cells in Graves' hyperthyroidism and ophthalmopathy.

Sequencing was performed on peripheral blood mononuclear cells (PBMCs), taken at new diagnosis, from a patient treated with antithyroid drugs. The source is a woman in her 30s with Graves disease.

In its sample, this clonotype was seen many times. This chain connects TRBV3-1 to TRBJ1-1; D gene unclear. V shed 3 bases and J shed 6 bases, with 17 bases lying between them. Looked up from germline, CDR1 is LGHDT and CDR2 is YNNKEL (reference sequence). This CDR3 is built from 15 residues. The CDR3 region is CASSHRAGMVAEAFF. The CDR3 DNA sequence: TGTGCCAGCAGCCATAGGGCAGGAATGGTCGCTGAAGCTTTCTTT.

There are many counts of this clonotype. The chain joins TRBV30 to TRBJ1-6; D call uncertain. Germline V gives CDR1 GTSNPN, CDR2 SVGIG (reference sequence). The CDR3 is made up of 16 amino acids. V lost 1 base, J lost 0 bases, and 10 bases lay in between. The CDR3 DNA sequence: TGTGCCTGGAGTGGGAAGAAGAGCTCCTATAATTCACCCCTCCACTTT. It codes for CAWSGKKSSYNSPLHF.

This clonotype was seen many times. The chain uses TRBV18 and TRBJ2-2; D gene unclear. The CDR3 is 14 residues long. Germline CDR1 and CDR2: KGHSH and LQKENI. The ends were cut back, 5 bases at V and 0 bases at J, with 7 bases in the middle. The CDR3 loop is CASSAGANTGELFF. As DNA, the CDR3 is TGTGCCAGCTCAGCCGGCGCGAACACCGGGGAGCTGTTTTTT.

This clonotype was seen at least ten times. The chain joins TRBV6-2 or TRBV6-3 to TRBJ2-5; 9 nucleotides match TRBD2. V lost 5 bases to trimming and J lost 3 bases; unmatched junction nucleotides: 10. The CDR3 has 16 amino acids. Germline V CDR1 and CDR2: MNHEY, SVGEGT. DNA for the CDR3: TGTGCCAGCAGTCGACTAGCGGAAAAAAGGGAAGAGACCCAGTACTTC. Its translation: CASSRLAEKREETQYF.

The chain is built from TRBV10-1 and TRBJ1-5; TRBD1 agrees at 9 bases. The CDR3 spans 19 residues. V lost 11 bases, J lost 2 bases, and 22 bases stayed unmatched. The germline V gene has CDR1 WNHNN and CDR2 SYGVQD (reference sequence). CDR3 coding DNA: TGCGCCTTCGTTATCGGGGACAGGGATGACTTAGTAGGCAATCAGCCCCAGCATTTT. It is translated as CAFVIGDRDDLVGNQPQHF.

This clonotype has ten or more counts. The chain couples TRBV13 to TRBJ1-2, with 9 nucleotides matching TRBD1. The ends lost 0 bases at V and 6 bases at J; junction bases unmatched: 8. Germline V gives CDR1 PRHDT, CDR2 FYEKMQ (reference sequence). The CDR3 extends over 16 amino acids. CDR3 region: CASSLGLRTGADGYTF. CDR3 nucleotides: TGTGCCAGCAGCTTAGGTTTGCGGACAGGGGCTGATGGCTACACCTTC.

A word on this clonotype: It may be a read error: a sequence one base away is much more abundant. The CDR3 does not end in the conserved phenylalanine or tryptophan, so this is likely a read error. This chain connects TRBV6-4 to TRBJ2-1; the D is unclear. The CDR3 spans 14 residues. Looked up from germline, CDR1 is MRHNA and CDR2 is SNTAGT. Between the trimmed V and J ends, which lost 3 bases and 0 bases, there was a span of 6 bases. DNA for the CDR3: TGTGCCAGCAGTGAACGGAGCTCCTACAATGAGCAGTTCTCC. The encoded protein is CASSERSSYNEQFS.

This clonotype was seen many times. V usage is TRBV6-2 or TRBV6-3 and J usage is TRBJ2-2; no firm D call. The CDR3 contains 12 residues. The germline V gene has CDR1 MNHEY and CDR2 SVGEGT. V gave up 4 bases and J gave up 4 bases, with 4 bases separating them. The CDR3 nucleotides are TGTGCCAGCAGTTTTTCCACCGGGGAGCTGTTTTTT. Translation gives CASSFSTGELFF.

The rearrangement links TRBV2 to TRBJ2-7; D gene unclear. The CDR3 has 14 residues. CDR1 and CDR2 from the germline V gene are SNHLY and FYNNEI. The V end was cut by 7 bases, the J end by 1 base, with 14 bases between. The CDR3 sequence: CASTDPSNSYEQYF. CDR3 nucleotides: TGTGCCAGCACCGATCCCTCCAATTCCTACGAGCAGTACTTC.